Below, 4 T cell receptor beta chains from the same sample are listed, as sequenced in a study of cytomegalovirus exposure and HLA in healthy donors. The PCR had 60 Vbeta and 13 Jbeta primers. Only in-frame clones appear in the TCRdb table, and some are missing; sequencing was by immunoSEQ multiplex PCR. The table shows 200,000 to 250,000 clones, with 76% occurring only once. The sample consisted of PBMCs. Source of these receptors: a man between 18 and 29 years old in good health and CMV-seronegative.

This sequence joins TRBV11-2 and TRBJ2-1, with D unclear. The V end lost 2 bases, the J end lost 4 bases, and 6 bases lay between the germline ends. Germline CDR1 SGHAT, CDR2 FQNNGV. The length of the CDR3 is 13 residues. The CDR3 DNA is TGTGCCAGCAGCTTAACCAGTTACAATGAGCAGTTCTTC. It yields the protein CASSLTSYNEQFF.

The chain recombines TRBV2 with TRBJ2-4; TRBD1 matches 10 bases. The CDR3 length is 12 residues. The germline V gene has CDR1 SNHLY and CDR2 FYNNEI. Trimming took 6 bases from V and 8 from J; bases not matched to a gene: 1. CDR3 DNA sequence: TGTGCCAGCAGGGACAGGGGGTACATTCAGTACTTC. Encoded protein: CASRDRGYIQYF.

This chain's CDR3 is CASSRWGGSTDTQYF. For the CDR3, the DNA is TGTGCCAGCAGCAGATGGGGGGGAAGCACAGATACGCAGTATTTT. The chain employs TRBV6-1 and TRBJ2-3, with 7 nucleotides matching TRBD2. CDR3 size: 15 residues. Per the germline V gene, CDR1 is MNHNS and CDR2 is SASEGT. Losses at the gene ends were 6 bases for V and 0 bases for J; bases not matched to a gene: 6.

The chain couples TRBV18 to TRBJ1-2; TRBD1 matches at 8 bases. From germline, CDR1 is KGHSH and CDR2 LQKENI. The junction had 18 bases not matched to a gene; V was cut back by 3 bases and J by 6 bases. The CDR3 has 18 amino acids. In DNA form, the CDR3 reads TGTGCCAGCTCACCCCCCCAGGGGGCAGGCCTGGGTCTTAATGGCTACACCTTC. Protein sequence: CASSPPQGAGLGLNGYTF.